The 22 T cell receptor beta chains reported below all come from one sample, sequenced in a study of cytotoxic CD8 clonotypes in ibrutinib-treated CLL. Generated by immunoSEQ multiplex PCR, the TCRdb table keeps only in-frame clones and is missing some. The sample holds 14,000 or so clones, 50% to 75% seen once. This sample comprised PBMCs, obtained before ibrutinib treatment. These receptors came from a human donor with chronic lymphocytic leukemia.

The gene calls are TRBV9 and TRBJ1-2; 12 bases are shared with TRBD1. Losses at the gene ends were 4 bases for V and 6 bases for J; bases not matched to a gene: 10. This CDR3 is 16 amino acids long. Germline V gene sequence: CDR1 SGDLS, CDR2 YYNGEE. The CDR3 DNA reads TGTGCCAGCAGCCCTCGGGGGACAGGGGGCGTCCATGGCTACACCTTC. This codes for CASSPRGTGGVHGYTF. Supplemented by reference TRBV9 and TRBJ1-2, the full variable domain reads DSGVTQTPKHLITATGQRVTLRCSPRSGDLSVYWYQQSLDQGLQFLIQYYNGEERAKGNILERFSAQQFPDLHSELNLSSLELGDSALYFCASSPRGTGGVHGYTFGSGTRLTVV.

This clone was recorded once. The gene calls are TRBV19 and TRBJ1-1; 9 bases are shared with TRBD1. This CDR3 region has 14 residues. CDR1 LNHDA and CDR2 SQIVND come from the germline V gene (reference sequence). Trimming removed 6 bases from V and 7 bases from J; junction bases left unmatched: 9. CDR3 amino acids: CASSSTPGQGEAFF. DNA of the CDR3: TGTGCCAGTAGCTCCACTCCGGGACAGGGTGAAGCTTTCTTT.

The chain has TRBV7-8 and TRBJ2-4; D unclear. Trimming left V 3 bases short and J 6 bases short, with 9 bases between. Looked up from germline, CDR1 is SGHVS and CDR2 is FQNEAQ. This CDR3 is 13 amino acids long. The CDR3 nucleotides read TGTGCCAGCAGCTTTCCGGGTCTAAACATTCAGTACTTC. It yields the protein CASSFPGLNIQYF.

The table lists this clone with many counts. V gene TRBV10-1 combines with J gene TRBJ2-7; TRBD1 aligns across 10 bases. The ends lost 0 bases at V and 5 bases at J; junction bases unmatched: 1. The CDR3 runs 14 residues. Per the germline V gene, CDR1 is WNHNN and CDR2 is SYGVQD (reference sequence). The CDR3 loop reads CASSESGTGDEQYF. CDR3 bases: TGCGCCAGCAGTGAGTCGGGGACAGGGGACGAGCAGTACTTC.

The CDR3 nucleotides read TGTGCCAGCTCACCACGTGACAGTGGGACCGGGGAGCTGTTTTTT. It is translated as CASSPRDSGTGELFF. J is TRBJ2-2 and V is TRBV18, with D possibly matching TRBD1 (5 bases). Trimming cost V 1 base and J 5 bases, with 11 bases left between them. The germline CDR1 and CDR2 sequences are KGHSH and LQKENI. This CDR3 has 15 amino acids.

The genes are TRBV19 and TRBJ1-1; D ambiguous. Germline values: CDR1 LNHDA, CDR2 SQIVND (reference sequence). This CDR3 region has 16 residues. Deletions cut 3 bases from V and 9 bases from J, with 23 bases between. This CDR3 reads CASSMTIGQFPSKAFF. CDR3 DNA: TGTGCCAGTAGTATGACGATTGGCCAGTTCCCTTCGAAAGCTTTCTTT.

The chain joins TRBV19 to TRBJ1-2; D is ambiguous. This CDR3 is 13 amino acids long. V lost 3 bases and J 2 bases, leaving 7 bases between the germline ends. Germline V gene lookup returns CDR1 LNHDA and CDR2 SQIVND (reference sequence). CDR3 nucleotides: TGTGCCAGTAGTATGGTACAGAACTATGGCTACACCTTC. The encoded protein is CASSMVQNYGYTF.

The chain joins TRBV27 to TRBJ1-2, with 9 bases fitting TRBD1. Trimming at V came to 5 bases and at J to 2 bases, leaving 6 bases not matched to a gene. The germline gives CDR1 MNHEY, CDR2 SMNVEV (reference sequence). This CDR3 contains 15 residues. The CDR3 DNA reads TGTGCCAGCAGTACCCGACAGGGGGGGAACTATGGCTACACCTTC. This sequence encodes CASSTRQGGNYGYTF.

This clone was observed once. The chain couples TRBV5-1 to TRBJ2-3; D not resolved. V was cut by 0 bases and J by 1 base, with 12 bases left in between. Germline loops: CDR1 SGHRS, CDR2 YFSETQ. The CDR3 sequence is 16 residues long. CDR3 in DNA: TGCGCCAGCAGCTTGGGTGGCTCTCCCCGCACAGATACGCAGTATTTT. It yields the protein CASSLGGSPRTDTQYF.

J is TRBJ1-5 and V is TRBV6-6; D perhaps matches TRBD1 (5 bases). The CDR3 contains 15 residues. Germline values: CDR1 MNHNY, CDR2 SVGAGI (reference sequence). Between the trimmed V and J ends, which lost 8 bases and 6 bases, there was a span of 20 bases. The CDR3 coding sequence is TGTGCCAGCGGTATTTCAGGGAGGGCGCTTCAGCCCCAGCATTTT. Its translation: CASGISGRALQPQHF.

The DNA for the CDR3 is TGTGCCAGCAGTGGCGCCTACGAGCAGTACTTC. It is translated as CASSGAYEQYF. This sequence joins TRBV25-1 and TRBJ2-7; D uncertain. Germline V lookup: CDR1 MGHDK, CDR2 SYGVNS. The CDR3 covers 11 residues. The germline V and J ends were trimmed by 4 bases and 2 bases, with 3 bases remaining between them.

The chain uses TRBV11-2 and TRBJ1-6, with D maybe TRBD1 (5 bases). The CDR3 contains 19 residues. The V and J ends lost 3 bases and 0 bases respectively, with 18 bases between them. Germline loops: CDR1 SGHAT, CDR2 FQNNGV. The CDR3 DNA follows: TGTGCCAGCAGCTTCGCCCCCTCAGGGTTCCCCTCCTATAATTCACCCCTCCACTTT. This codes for CASSFAPSGFPSYNSPLHF.

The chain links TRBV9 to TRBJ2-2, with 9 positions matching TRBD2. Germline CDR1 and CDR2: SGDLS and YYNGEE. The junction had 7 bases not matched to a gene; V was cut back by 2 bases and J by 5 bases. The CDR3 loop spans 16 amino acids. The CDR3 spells CASSVPSGIGTGELFF. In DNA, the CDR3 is TGTGCCAGCAGCGTCCCTAGCGGGATTGGGACCGGGGAGCTGTTTTTT.

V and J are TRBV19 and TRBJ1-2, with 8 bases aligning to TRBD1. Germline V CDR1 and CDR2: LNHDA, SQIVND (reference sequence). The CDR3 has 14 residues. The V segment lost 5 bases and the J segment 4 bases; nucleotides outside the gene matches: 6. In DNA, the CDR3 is TGTGCCAGTAGTTCGCAGGGGGCCGCCTATGGCTACACCTTC. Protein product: CASSSQGAAYGYTF.

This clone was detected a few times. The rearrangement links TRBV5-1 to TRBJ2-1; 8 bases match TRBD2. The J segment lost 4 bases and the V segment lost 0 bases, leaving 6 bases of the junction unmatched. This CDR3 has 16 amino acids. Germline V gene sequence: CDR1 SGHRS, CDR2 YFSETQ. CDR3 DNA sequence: TGCGCCAGCAGCTTGGGTGGGACTAGTGGTTACAATGAGCAGTTCTTC. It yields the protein CASSLGGTSGYNEQFF.

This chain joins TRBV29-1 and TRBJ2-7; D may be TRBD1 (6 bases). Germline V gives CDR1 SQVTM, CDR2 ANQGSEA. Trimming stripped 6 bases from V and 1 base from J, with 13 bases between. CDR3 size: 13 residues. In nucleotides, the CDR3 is TGCAGCGTCAATACAGGGAAGTCCTACGAGCAGTACTTC. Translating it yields CSVNTGKSYEQYF.

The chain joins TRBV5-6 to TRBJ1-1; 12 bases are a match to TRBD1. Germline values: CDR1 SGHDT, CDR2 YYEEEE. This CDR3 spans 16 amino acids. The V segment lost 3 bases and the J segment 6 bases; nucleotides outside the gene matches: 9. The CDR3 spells CASSWRDRGLSAEAFF. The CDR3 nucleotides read TGTGCCAGCAGCTGGAGGGACAGGGGGCTCTCCGCTGAAGCTTTCTTT.

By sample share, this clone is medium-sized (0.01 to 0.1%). The CDR3 here is CASSAAGQGDSYEQYF. The CDR3 DNA sequence: TGTGCCAGCAGTGCAGCGGGACAGGGTGACTCCTACGAGCAGTACTTC. This chain connects TRBV2 to TRBJ2-7; 9 nucleotides align to TRBD1. Germline-derived CDR1 and CDR2 are SNHLY and FYNNEI. Trimming removed 4 bases from V and 0 bases from J; junction bases left unmatched: 7. The CDR3 spans 16 residues.

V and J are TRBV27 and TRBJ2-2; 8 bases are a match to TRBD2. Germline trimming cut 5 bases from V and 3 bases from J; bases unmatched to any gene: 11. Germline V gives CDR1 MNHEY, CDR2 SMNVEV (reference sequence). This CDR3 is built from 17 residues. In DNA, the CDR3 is TGTGCCAGCAGTCTAGGGCCCGGGAGGGCTTACACCGGGGAGCTGTTTTTT. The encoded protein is CASSLGPGRAYTGELFF.

This CDR3 is CASSGRRGGLVYNEQFF. In DNA, the CDR3 is TGTGCCAGCAGCGGTCGACGGGGGGGCCTCGTATACAATGAGCAGTTCTTC. This sequence joins TRBV9 and TRBJ2-1, with 8 positions matching TRBD2. The CDR3 contains 17 residues. Per germline, CDR1 SGDLS and CDR2 YYNGEE. J gave up 4 bases and V 3 bases, and 12 bases lay outside the gene matches.

The CDR3 here is CASSTSGGPSYEQYF. The CDR3 DNA is TGTGCCAGCAGTACTTCCGGGGGACCCTCCTACGAGCAGTACTTC. V usage is TRBV25-1 and J usage is TRBJ2-7; maybe TRBD2 (6 bases). This CDR3 has 15 residues. The germline CDR1 and CDR2 sequences are MGHDK and SYGVNS. V dropped 5 bases and J dropped 0 bases, with 14 bases sitting between them.

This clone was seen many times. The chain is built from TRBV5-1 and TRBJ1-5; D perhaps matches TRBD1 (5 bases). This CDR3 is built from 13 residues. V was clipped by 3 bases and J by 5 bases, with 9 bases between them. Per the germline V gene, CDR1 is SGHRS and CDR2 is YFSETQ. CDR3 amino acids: CASSWGIDQPQHF. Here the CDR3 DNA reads TGCGCCAGCAGCTGGGGGATAGATCAGCCCCAGCATTTT.